The 21 T cell receptor beta chains given below trace back to one sample, sequenced in a study of blood T cell repertoires in COVID-19. Assay used: immunoSEQ multiplex PCR; TCRdb lists only in-frame clones, some missing. Among a few hundred thousand clones, over 85% were seen once, and the ten largest hold 1.5% to 2%. Material for sequencing was PBMCs or T cells enriched from blood (not recorded which). All receptors come from a woman aged 25 to 39 who had recovered from COVID-19.

The chain employs TRBV6-1 and TRBJ1-6; D is unresolved. V lost 2 bases and J 8 bases, leaving 10 bases between the germline ends. CDR1 is MNHNS, CDR2 SASEGT, per germline. This CDR3 spans 14 amino acids. CDR3 coding DNA: TGTGCCAGCAGTGAAAATCGGGAAGATTCACCCCTCCACTTT. Its protein is CASSENREDSPLHF.

This chain connects TRBV7-6 to TRBJ1-5, with 8 nucleotides matching TRBD1. The junction had 2 bases not matched to a gene; V was cut back by 3 bases and J by 7 bases. The CDR3 has 13 amino acids. Germline CDR1 is SGHVS and CDR2 is FNYEAQ. The CDR3 nucleotides read TGTGCCAGCAGCTTGGCAGGGGGCCAGCCCCAGCATTTT. This translates into CASSLAGGQPQHF. Complete variable domain (other parts from reference TRBV7-6 and TRBJ1-5): GAGVSQSPRYKVTKRGQDVALRCDPISGHVSLYWYRQALGQGPEFLTYFNYEAQQDKSGLPNDRFSAERPEGSISTLTIQRTEQRDSAMYRCASSLAGGQPQHFGDGTRLSIL.

The sample holds one count of this clone. The genes are TRBV10-3 and TRBJ2-2; the D is unclear. The CDR3 consists of 12 residues. Germline CDR1 is ENHRY and CDR2 is SYGVKD. Trimming took off 7 bases at V and 2 bases at J, with 5 bases between the two ends. The CDR3 is CAITLNTGELFF. The CDR3 nucleotides are TGTGCCATCACCTTAAACACCGGGGAGCTGTTTTTT.

The rearrangement uses TRBV27 and TRBJ1-2; perhaps TRBD1 as D (5 bases). Per germline, CDR1 MNHEY and CDR2 SMNVEV (reference sequence). CDR3 length equals 13 residues. Trimming took 3 bases from V and 8 from J, leaving 13 bases between them. The CDR3, as DNA: TGTGCCAGCAGTTTCGACAGAAAGGAAGGCTACACCTTC. It specifies CASSFDRKEGYTF.

Only one count was recorded for this clone. The rearrangement uses TRBV3-1 (or the pseudogene TRBV3-2) and TRBJ1-5; D unclear. The CDR3 contains 19 residues. Trimming removed 4 bases from V and 3 bases from J, with 25 bases in between. Germline V gives CDR1 LGHDT, CDR2 YNNKEL (reference sequence). CDR3 in DNA: TGTGCCAGCAGCCTCCAAACAGAGGGAGGCAACCACCACAATCAGCCCCAGCATTTT. Amino acid sequence: CASSLQTEGGNHHNQPQHF.

The chain couples TRBV7-2 to TRBJ1-5; the match to TRBD1 covers 8 bases. Looked up from germline, CDR1 is SGHTA and CDR2 is FQGNSA. With 5 bases clipped from V and 4 bases from J, the junction kept 7 bases outside the gene matches. The CDR3 sequence is 15 residues long. CDR3 sequence: CASSQQGARNQPQHF. CDR3 sequence (DNA): TGTGCCAGCAGCCAGCAGGGGGCTCGTAATCAGCCCCAGCATTTT.

This clone was seen just once. The chain combines TRBV27 with TRBJ2-1; 7 positions agree with TRBD1. Germline CDR1 and CDR2: MNHEY and SMNVEV (reference sequence). The V gene end was trimmed by 5 bases and the J gene end by 4 bases; junction bases not matched to a gene: 5. This CDR3 region has 14 residues. Written as DNA, the CDR3 is TGTGCCAGCAGTCCGGGGACAGAATACAATGAGCAGTTCTTC. Translated, it gives CASSPGTEYNEQFF.

The chain combines TRBV6-5 with TRBJ1-1; weak D call: TRBD1 (5 bases). Deletions cut 5 bases from V and 2 bases from J, with 12 bases between. CDR1 is MNHEY, CDR2 SVGAGI, per germline. The CDR3 covers 14 residues. In DNA, the CDR3 is TGTGCCAGCAGTCCGCTGGGGGGTAACACTGAAGCTTTCTTT. This sequence encodes CASSPLGGNTEAFF.

The chain employs TRBV5-4 and TRBJ2-7, with a tentative D call TRBD1 (5 bases). The germline V and J ends were trimmed by 4 bases and 3 bases, with 20 bases remaining between them. Germline CDR1 SGHNT, CDR2 YYREEE (reference sequence). This CDR3 comprises 16 residues. This CDR3 is CASSPDSELFRYEQYF. The CDR3 DNA reads TGTGCCAGCAGCCCAGACAGTGAACTTTTTCGCTACGAGCAGTACTTC.

The chain combines TRBV4-3 with TRBJ1-1, with D hard to call. The CDR3 is made up of 15 amino acids. V lost 4 bases and J lost 2, with 14 bases in between. Germline lookup yields CDR1 LGHNA and CDR2 YSLEER. The DNA of the CDR3 is TGCGCCAGCAGCCCCCGGGTTCTAGGAAACACTGAAGCTTTCTTT. Residues: CASSPRVLGNTEAFF.

CDR3 in amino acids: CASSEYLTGNYGYTF. CDR3 sequence (DNA): TGTGCCAGCAGTGAATATTTGACAGGGAACTATGGCTACACCTTC. The V call is TRBV25-1, the J call TRBJ1-2; 7 nucleotides agree with TRBD1. This CDR3 comprises 15 residues. In germline, CDR1 is MGHDK, CDR2 SYGVNS. V lost 0 bases, J lost 2 bases, and 3 bases stayed unmatched.

Notes on this clone: The junction does not match germline at one end; this may be a read error. The chain uses TRBV7-7 and TRBJ2-5, with no clear D. The CDR3 sequence is 17 residues long. Germline V gene lookup returns CDR1 SSHAT and CDR2 FNYEAQ (reference sequence). The chain's CDR3 is CASSSEKAPGFGETQYF. The CDR3 DNA reads TGTGCTAGCAGCTCGGAAAAAGCGCCGGGTTTTGGAGAGACCCAGTACTTC.

The V call is TRBV28, the J call TRBJ2-7, with 11 nucleotides matching TRBD2. With V trimmed by 3 bases and J by 4 bases, 14 bases remained unmatched. The CDR3 has 18 residues. CDR1 MDHEN and CDR2 SYDVKM come from the germline V gene. The DNA of the CDR3 is TGTGCCAGCAGTTTTGGGTCCGGGCTAGCGGGAGGTCGGTACGAGCAGTACTTC. Encoded protein: CASSFGSGLAGGRYEQYF.

As DNA, the CDR3 is TGTGCCAGCAGCTCCGACGGGTCCAGGAACACTGAAGCTTTCTTT. The encoded protein is CASSSDGSRNTEAFF. The chain combines TRBV11-2 with TRBJ1-1; D not resolved. Trimming pared 4 bases from V and 1 base from J, leaving 13 bases between. Germline V gene data show CDR1 as SGHAT and CDR2 as FQNNGV. This CDR3 spans 15 amino acids.

This clone was observed a single time. The chain uses TRBV5-4 and TRBJ2-2; D is possibly TRBD1 (6 bases). This CDR3 has 15 amino acids. Germline V gene sequence: CDR1 SGHNT, CDR2 YYREEE (reference sequence). Trimming pared 4 bases from V and 11 bases from J, leaving 21 bases between. CDR3 DNA: TGTGCCAGCAGCCCCATGGGACACAGCATAGATGAGCTGTTTTTT. Amino acid sequence: CASSPMGHSIDELFF. The full variable domain, completed using reference TRBV5-4 and TRBJ2-2, is ETGVTQSPTHLIKTRGQQVTLRCSSQSGHNTVSWYQQALGQGPQFIFQYYREEENGRGNFPPRFSGLQFPNYSSELNVNALELDDSALYLCASSPMGHSIDELFFGEGSRLTVL.

This CDR3 reads CASSLGGFTEAFF. CDR3 DNA sequence: TGTGCCAGCAGCTTAGGAGGTTTCACTGAAGCTTTCTTT. The V call is TRBV7-9, the J call TRBJ1-1; D not certain. V was shortened by 1 base and J by 4 bases, with 7 bases between the two germline ends. The length of the CDR3 is 13 residues. The germline gives CDR1 SEHNR, CDR2 FQNEAQ (reference sequence). Together with reference TRBV7-9 and TRBJ1-1, the CDR3 gives the full variable domain: DTGVSQNPRHKITKRGQNVTFRCDPISEHNRLYWYRQTLGQGPEFLTYFQNEAQLEKSRLLSDRFSAERPKGSFSTLEIQRTEQGDSAMYLCASSLGGFTEAFFGQGTRLTVV.

About this clone itself: The conserved final phenylalanine or tryptophan is absent from the CDR3, which likely points to a read error. The chain joins TRBV6-6 to TRBJ2-7, with TRBD1 identical over 7 bases. There are 12 residues in the CDR3. J gave up 4 bases and V 5 bases, and 2 bases lay outside the gene matches. CDR1 and CDR2 from the germline V gene are MNHNY and SVGAGI (reference sequence). CDR3 sequence: CASSRQGYEQYY. In DNA, the CDR3 is TGTGCCAGCAGTAGACAGGGATACGAGCAGTACTAC.

J is TRBJ2-3 and V is TRBV24-1, with 7 bases aligning to TRBD1. The germline V gene encodes CDR1 KGHDR and CDR2 SFDVKD. CDR3 length: 13 residues. The junction had 4 bases not matched to a gene; V was cut back by 3 bases and J by 8 bases. The CDR3 loop is CATSDAYRGTQYF. In DNA, the CDR3 is TGTGCCACCAGTGATGCGTACAGGGGTACGCAGTATTTT.

The chain carries TRBV28 and TRBJ1-4; D gene uncertain. V was cut by 2 bases and J by 1 base, with 8 bases left in between. Per the germline V gene, CDR1 is MDHEN and CDR2 is SYDVKM. The CDR3 has 15 residues. The CDR3 bases are TGTGCCAGCAGTTTACCCGCAGTAACTAATGAAAAACTGTTTTTT. This sequence encodes CASSLPAVTNEKLFF.

The V gene is TRBV5-1, the J gene TRBJ1-1; 7 positions agree with TRBD1. Losses at the gene ends were 3 bases for V and 1 base for J; bases not matched to a gene: 9. The germline V gene encodes CDR1 SGHRS and CDR2 YFSETQ. This CDR3 is built from 16 residues. The DNA for the CDR3 is TGCGCCAGCAGCTCCACAGGGGACTTGACGAACACTGAAGCTTTCTTT. Amino acids: CASSSTGDLTNTEAFF.

This chain connects TRBV15 to TRBJ2-7, with 9 nucleotides matching TRBD1. The V and J ends lost 4 bases and 3 bases, in that order; junction bases with no gene match: 4. The CDR3 is 14 residues long. CDR1 is LNHNV, CDR2 YYDKDF, per germline (reference sequence). The CDR3: CATSTGQGLYEQYF. The CDR3 region has the DNA TGTGCCACCAGCACGGGACAGGGTCTCTACGAGCAGTACTTC.